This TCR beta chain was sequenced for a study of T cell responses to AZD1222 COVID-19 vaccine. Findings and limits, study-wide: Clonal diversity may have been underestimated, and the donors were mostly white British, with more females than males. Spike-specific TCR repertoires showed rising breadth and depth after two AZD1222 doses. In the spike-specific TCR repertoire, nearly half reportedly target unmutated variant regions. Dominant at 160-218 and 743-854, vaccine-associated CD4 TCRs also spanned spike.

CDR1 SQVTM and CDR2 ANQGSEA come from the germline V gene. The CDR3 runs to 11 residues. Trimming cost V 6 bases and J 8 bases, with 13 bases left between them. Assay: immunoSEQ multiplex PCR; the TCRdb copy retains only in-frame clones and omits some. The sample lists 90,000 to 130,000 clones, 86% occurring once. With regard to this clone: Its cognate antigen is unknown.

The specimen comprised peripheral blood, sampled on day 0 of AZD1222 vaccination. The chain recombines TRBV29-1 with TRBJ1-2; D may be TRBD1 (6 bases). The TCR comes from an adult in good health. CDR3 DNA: TGCAGCGTCGGACAGCAAAGGGGCTACACCTTC. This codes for CSVGQQRGYTF. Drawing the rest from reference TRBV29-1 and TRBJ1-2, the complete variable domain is SAVISQKPSRDICQRGTSLTIQCQVDSQVTMMFWYRQQPGQSLTLIATANQGSEATYESGFVIDKFPISRPNLTFSTLTVSNMSPEDSSIYLCSVGQQRGYTFGSGTRLTVV.